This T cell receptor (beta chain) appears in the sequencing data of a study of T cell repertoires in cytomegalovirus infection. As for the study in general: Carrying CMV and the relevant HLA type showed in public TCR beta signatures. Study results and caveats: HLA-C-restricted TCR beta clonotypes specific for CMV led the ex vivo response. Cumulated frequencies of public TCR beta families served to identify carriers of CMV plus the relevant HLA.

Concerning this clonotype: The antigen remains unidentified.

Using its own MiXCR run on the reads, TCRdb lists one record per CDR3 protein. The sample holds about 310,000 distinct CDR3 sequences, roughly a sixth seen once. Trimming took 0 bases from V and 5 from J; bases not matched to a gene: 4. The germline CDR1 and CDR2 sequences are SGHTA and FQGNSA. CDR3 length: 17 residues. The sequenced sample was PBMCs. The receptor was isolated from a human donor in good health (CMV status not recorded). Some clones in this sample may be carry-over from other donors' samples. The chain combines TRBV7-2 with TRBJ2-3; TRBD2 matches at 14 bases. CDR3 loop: CASSLALTSGGGDTQYF. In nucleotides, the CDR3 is TGTGCCAGCAGCTTAGCGCTGACTAGCGGGGGGGGAGATACGCAGTATTTT.